This T cell receptor (beta chain) stems from a study of T cell repertoires in cytomegalovirus infection. Study details: Evidence of both CMV infection and a matching HLA type came from public TCR beta signatures. Overall study results and limits: Accumulated public TCR beta family frequency recognized individuals carrying CMV together with the relevant HLA.

This clonotype was found many times. Its antigen is unknown. TCRdb reprocessed the reads via MiXCR and lists one record per CDR3 protein. The sample carries 290,000 or so distinct CDR3 sequences, approximately 10% recorded once. The CDR3 length is 13 residues. Germline CDR1 and CDR2: MNHNY and SVGAGI (reference sequence). Trimming stripped 8 bases from V and 3 bases from J, with 11 bases between. The sequencing sample was made of PBMCs. The receptor was isolated from a human donor in good health (CMV status not recorded). Some clones in this sample may be carry-over from other donors' samples. V usage is TRBV6-6 and J usage is TRBJ2-1; D remains unclear. The DNA for the CDR3 is TGTGCCAGCCAATCGATCGGCTACAATGAGCAGTTCTTC. Translation gives CASQSIGYNEQFF.